The next 28 T cell receptor beta chains were all read from a single sample in a study of long-term antiretroviral therapy in people with HIV (dated by TCRdb to the early 2020s). The immunoSEQ hsTCRB v3.0 assay was used at survey level resolution to sequence the TRB variable region. TCRdb took this table from immuneACCESS and kept in-frame rearrangements with V and J called. Such tables lack part of the clones; where checked against another copy, unresolved V genes explain under half of the gap, and the rest is unexplained. Across this sample there are 25,000 to 30,000 clones, with about nine tenths seen only once. The ten largest clones capture roughly 8% of the sample. Sequencing used unsorted PBMCs, obtained 3.2 years before starting antiretroviral therapy. The receptors were sampled from a man aged 50 or older with HIV.

V is TRBV29-1 and J is TRBJ1-1; TRBD1 is a possible D gene (5 bases). Germline CDR1 is SQVTM and CDR2 is ANQGSEA. The V end lost 4 bases, the J end lost 7 bases, and 13 bases lay between the germline ends. The CDR3 runs 12 residues. CDR3: CSVGAGSYEAFF. The CDR3, as DNA: TGCAGCGTTGGGGCAGGGTCCTATGAAGCTTTCTTT. Combining the CDR3 with reference TRBV29-1 and TRBJ1-1 gives the whole variable domain SAVISQKPSRDICQRGTSLTIQCQVDSQVTMMFWYRQQPGQSLTLIATANQGSEATYESGFVIDKFPISRPNLTFSTLTVSNMSPEDSSIYLCSVGAGSYEAFFGQGTRLTVV.

The rearrangement joins TRBV18 to TRBJ1-2; TRBD1 is a possible D gene (5 bases). Germline values: CDR1 KGHSH, CDR2 LQKENI. This CDR3 region has 14 residues. Deletions cut 4 bases from V and 4 bases from J, with 13 bases between. The chain's CDR3 is CASSQDSEIYGYTF. CDR3 bases: TGTGCCAGCTCACAAGACAGTGAAATCTATGGCTACACCTTC.

This clone was seen only once. This chain connects TRBV9 to TRBJ2-3, with 9 bases matching TRBD2. V shed 0 bases, J shed 5 bases, and the junction held 4 bases outside the gene matches. Germline assignment: CDR1 SGDLS and CDR2 YYNGEE. The CDR3 is made up of 15 amino acids. CDR3 amino acids: CASSVGVLAGDTQYF. CDR3 nucleotides: TGTGCCAGCAGCGTAGGGGTACTAGCGGGAGATACGCAGTATTTT.

In its sample, this clone was seen once. This chain joins TRBV29-1 and TRBJ2-7, with TRBD2 matching 11 bases. J lost 3 bases, V lost 7 bases, and 8 bases had no gene match. Germline CDR1 SQVTM, CDR2 ANQGSEA. The CDR3 is made up of 14 amino acids. CDR3 sequence: CSATGTSGSYEQYF. The CDR3 DNA sequence: TGCAGCGCAACCGGGACTAGCGGCAGCTACGAGCAGTACTTC.

This clone was seen a single time. The genes are TRBV2 and TRBJ2-5; tentatively, D is TRBD2 (5 bases). The CDR3 runs 11 residues. The germline V and J ends were trimmed by 7 bases and 3 bases, with 6 bases remaining between them. From germline, CDR1 is SNHLY and CDR2 FYNNEI. CDR3 DNA: TGTGCCAGCAAGGAGGAAGAGACCCAGTACTTC. Amino acid sequence: CASKEEETQYF. Combining the CDR3 with reference TRBV2 and TRBJ2-5 gives the whole variable domain EPEVTQTPSHQVTQMGQEVILRCVPISNHLYFYWYRQILGQKVEFLVSFYNNEISEKSEIFDDQFSVERPDGSNFTLKIRSTKLEDSAMYFCASKEEETQYFGPGTRLLVL.

This chain links TRBV30 with TRBJ1-4; 9 nucleotides agree with TRBD1. The germline V gene has CDR1 GTSNPN and CDR2 SVGIG (reference sequence). The V and J ends lost 3 bases and 11 bases, in that order; junction bases with no gene match: 10. CDR3 size: 14 residues. The DNA of the CDR3 is TGTGCCTGGAGGACCGGGACAGGGTTCTCTAAACTGTTTTTT. As protein: CAWRTGTGFSKLFF.

The gene calls are TRBV5-4 and TRBJ1-6; D not resolved. Germline V gene lookup returns CDR1 SGHNT and CDR2 YYREEE (reference sequence). This CDR3 has 17 amino acids. Trimming removed 4 bases from V and 4 bases from J, with 18 bases in between. CDR3 loop: CASSVTMPSGYNSPLHF. Written as DNA, the CDR3 is TGTGCCAGCAGCGTGACGATGCCTTCTGGGTATAATTCACCCCTCCACTTT.

V is TRBV5-4 and J is TRBJ2-7; a weak D match, TRBD1 (5 bases). The CDR3 is 14 amino acids. Trimming cost V 4 bases and J 2 bases, with 13 bases left between them. Germline CDR1 reads SGHNT; CDR2 reads YYREEE (reference sequence). CDR3 region: CASSQRTRTYEQYF. The CDR3 coding sequence is TGTGCCAGCAGCCAGAGGACAAGAACCTACGAGCAGTACTTC.

V and J are TRBV6-1 and TRBJ2-7, with 8 nucleotides matching TRBD1. CDR1 and CDR2 from the germline V gene are MNHNS and SASEGT. This CDR3 is built from 14 residues. Trimming cost V 7 bases and J 5 bases; bases outside gene matches: 10. The CDR3 spells CASILDRGRDEQYF. The CDR3 region has the DNA TGTGCCAGCATTCTAGACAGGGGAAGGGACGAGCAGTACTTC.

The chain carries TRBV7-9 and TRBJ2-1; 10 positions match TRBD2. The V and J ends lost 5 bases and 10 bases, in that order; junction bases with no gene match: 11. The CDR3 extends over 15 amino acids. Germline-derived CDR1 and CDR2 are SEHNR and FQNEAQ (reference sequence). In nucleotides, the CDR3 is TGTGCCAGCAGCCCCCGTAGCGGGGGGATAGGCGAGCAGTTCTTC. Protein product: CASSPRSGGIGEQFF.

Concerning this clone: The same CDR3 arises from other DNA sequences in this sample as well. The chain couples TRBV5-1 to TRBJ1-2; 12 bases are a match to TRBD1. V shed 4 bases, J shed 7 bases, and the junction held 5 bases outside the gene matches. Germline loops: CDR1 SGHRS, CDR2 YFSETQ. CDR3 size: 14 residues. The CDR3 is CASSPGTGGFGYTF. In nucleotides, the CDR3 is TGCGCCAGCAGCCCCGGGACAGGGGGCTTTGGCTACACCTTC.

The V gene is TRBV14, the J gene TRBJ2-5, with D perhaps matching TRBD2 (6 bases). V lost 2 bases, J lost 1 base, and 17 bases lay in between. The CDR3 spans 17 residues. The germline CDR1 and CDR2 sequences are SGHDN and FVKESK. The CDR3 DNA reads as TGTGCCAGCAGCCAACTCTGGGAGGTCAGGGTCCAAGAGACCCAGTACTTC. It encodes CASSQLWEVRVQETQYF.

This clone showed up just once. The rearrangement uses TRBV9 and TRBJ2-6; D remains unclear. Germline-derived CDR1 and CDR2 are SGDLS and YYNGEE. This CDR3 contains 15 residues. V was clipped by 4 bases and J by 0 bases, with 8 bases between them. The CDR3 here is CASSLQISGANVLTF. The CDR3 nucleotides are TGTGCCAGCAGCCTACAGATCTCTGGGGCCAACGTCCTGACTTTC. The whole variable domain, remainder taken from reference TRBV9 and TRBJ2-6, is DSGVTQTPKHLITATGQRVTLRCSPRSGDLSVYWYQQSLDQGLQFLIQYYNGEERAKGNILERFSAQQFPDLHSELNLSSLELGDSALYFCASSLQISGANVLTFGAGSRLTVL.

This clone was observed once. The chain links TRBV5-6 to TRBJ2-3; 11 bases are a match to TRBD2. The trim removed 4 bases at V and 0 bases at J, leaving 13 bases unmatched. Germline CDR1 is SGHDT and CDR2 is YYEEEE. This CDR3 comprises 19 residues. This CDR3 is CASSPQATSGSLSTDTQYF. The CDR3 DNA reads as TGTGCCAGCAGCCCCCAGGCCACTAGCGGGAGCCTTAGCACAGATACGCAGTATTTT.

The CDR3 sequence is CASSQGGPTGSNQPQHF. Written as DNA, the CDR3 is TGCGCCAGCAGCCAAGGAGGTCCGACAGGGTCAAATCAGCCCCAGCATTTT. This chain uses TRBV4-1 with TRBJ1-5, with 7 bases matching TRBD1. CDR1 is MGHRA, CDR2 YSYEKL, per germline. The CDR3 sequence is 17 residues long. V was pared by 1 base and J by 4 bases, with 10 bases of the junction left unmatched.

The chain couples TRBV15 to TRBJ1-2, with 8 bases matching TRBD1. The CDR3 is 14 residues long. The V gene's germline CDR1 is LNHNV and CDR2 YYDKDF (reference sequence). After removal of 4 bases from V and 2 bases from J, the junction contained 3 bases not matched to a gene. CDR3 DNA: TGTGCCACCAGCACCCGGACAGGGAACTATGGCTACACCTTC. Protein sequence: CATSTRTGNYGYTF.

CDR3 protein: CASSQSYRDGFNQPQHF. Written as DNA, the CDR3 is TGCGCCAGCAGTCAATCCTACCGGGACGGTTTCAATCAGCCCCAGCATTTT. The V call is TRBV23-1, the J call TRBJ1-5; possibly TRBD1 for D (5 bases). TRBV23-1 counts as an open reading frame of uncertain function. The CDR3 consists of 17 residues. The V end was cut by 0 bases, the J end by 3 bases, with 15 bases between.

V usage is TRBV7-3 and J usage is TRBJ1-2, with D uncertain. Germline V gene sequence: CDR1 SGHTA, CDR2 FQGTGA. The CDR3 is 15 residues long. V lost 2 bases, J lost 8 bases, and 18 bases lay in between. The CDR3 region is CASSLFGPFREGYTF. In DNA form, the CDR3 reads TGTGCCAGCAGCTTATTTGGCCCCTTTCGGGAGGGCTACACCTTC.

By proportion, this clone is medium-sized (0.01 to 0.1%). V gene TRBV5-1 combines with J gene TRBJ2-7; 15 nucleotides line up with TRBD2. Germline values: CDR1 SGHRS, CDR2 YFSETQ. The CDR3 sequence is 17 residues long. V was clipped by 4 bases and J by 0 bases; unmatched bases: 5. CDR3 sequence reads: CASSPGTSGGFSYEQYF. The CDR3 DNA is TGCGCCAGCAGCCCCGGGACTAGCGGGGGGTTCTCCTACGAGCAGTACTTC.

The chain is built from TRBV11-2 and TRBJ2-5; TRBD2 matches at 15 bases. The CDR3 length is 17 residues. Germline CDR1 and CDR2: SGHAT and FQNNGV. Unmatched junction bases numbered 7, after V lost 4 bases and J lost 4 bases. The DNA of the CDR3 is TGTGCCAGCAGCTCCCGGACTAGCGGGGGGGCCGGAGAGACCCAGTACTTC. This gives the protein CASSSRTSGGAGETQYF.

CDR3 DNA sequence: TGTGCCAGCTCACCCCCAGGGGCCGCTAGAAATGAGCAGTTCTTC. This gives the protein CASSPPGAARNEQFF. This chain connects TRBV18 to TRBJ2-1, with D possibly TRBD1 on 6 matching bases. CDR3 size: 15 residues. Trimming took 3 bases from V and 7 from J, leaving 16 bases between them. Germline CDR1 reads KGHSH; CDR2 reads LQKENI.

V usage is TRBV21-1 and J usage is TRBJ1-2. TRBV21-1 is noted as a pseudogene. The CDR3 runs 10 residues. This CDR3 reads CASWGRGYTF. DNA for the CDR3: TGTGCCAGCTGGGGGAGGGGCTACACCTTC.

In this sample, this clone turned up once. The chain combines TRBV7-2 with TRBJ2-3, with TRBD2 identical over 8 bases. The CDR3 is 14 residues long. Germline V gene sequence: CDR1 SGHTA, CDR2 FQGNSA. V was clipped by 0 bases and J by 5 bases; unmatched bases: 1. This CDR3 is CASSLASGVDTQYF. DNA of the CDR3: TGTGCCAGCAGCTTAGCTAGCGGGGTAGATACGCAGTATTTT. The variable domain in full, completed from reference TRBV7-2 and TRBJ2-3, reads GAGVSQSPSNKVTEKGKDVELRCDPISGHTALYWYRQSLGQGLEFLIYFQGNSAPDKSGLPSDRFSAERTGGSVSTLTIQRTQQEDSAVYLCASSLASGVDTQYFGPGTRLTVL.

This chain links TRBV6-5 with TRBJ2-5; 11 nucleotides agree with TRBD2. V lost 6 bases, J lost 3 bases, and 3 bases stayed unmatched. Germline V CDR1 and CDR2: MNHEY, SVGAGI. The CDR3 has 14 amino acids. CDR3 bases: TGTGCCAGCAGCCGGGGACTAGCGGAAGAGACCCAGTACTTC. Translating it yields CASSRGLAEETQYF.

This clone was detected a few times. The V call is TRBV28, the J call TRBJ2-7, with 7 nucleotides matching TRBD1. The CDR3 is 13 residues long. CDR1 is MDHEN, CDR2 SYDVKM, per germline. V trimming: 11 bases; J trimming: 0 bases; junction bases outside the gene matches: 7. CDR3 DNA sequence: TGTGCCGGCGCCGGGACAGACTCCTACGAGCAGTACTTC. Amino acids: CAGAGTDSYEQYF.

The chain joins TRBV7-9 to TRBJ1-3; D is undetermined. The V and J ends lost 5 bases and 7 bases respectively, with 12 bases between them. CDR1 is SEHNR, CDR2 FQNEAQ, per germline (reference sequence). CDR3 length: 13 amino acids. CDR3 bases: TGTGCCAGCAGCCTCATCCCCGGGAACACCATATATTTT. Translation: CASSLIPGNTIYF. The whole variable domain, remainder taken from reference TRBV7-9 and TRBJ1-3, is DTGVSQNPRHKITKRGQNVTFRCDPISEHNRLYWYRQTLGQGPEFLTYFQNEAQLEKSRLLSDRFSAERPKGSFSTLEIQRTEQGDSAMYLCASSLIPGNTIYFGEGSWLTVV.

Only one count was recorded for this clone. The chain is built from TRBV19 and TRBJ1-1; 12 positions agree with TRBD1. After removal of 5 bases from V and 2 bases from J, the junction contained 15 bases not matched to a gene. CDR1 LNHDA and CDR2 SQIVND come from the germline V gene (reference sequence). This CDR3 comprises 19 residues. Here the CDR3 DNA reads TGTGCCAGTAGTTTTTCGGGGAGGGACAGGGGGCCTACAAACACTGAAGCTTTCTTT. Amino acids: CASSFSGRDRGPTNTEAFF.

The rearrangement uses TRBV6-6 and TRBJ2-5; D remains unclear. Germline-derived CDR1 and CDR2 are MNHNY and SVGAGI (reference sequence). V was clipped by 6 bases and J by 11 bases, with 13 bases between them. The length of the CDR3 is 11 residues. The CDR3 nucleotides are TGTGCCAGCAGCCCCTCGTCAATTCAGTACTTC. As protein: CASSPSSIQYF.